This T cell receptor beta chain was identified during a study of T cell changes during pregnancy in multiple sclerosis. The V gene lost 0 bases and the J gene lost 10 bases, with 16 bases spanning the gap. This CDR3 comprises 15 residues. Germline CDR1 MGHRA, CDR2 YSYEKL. Repertoires were generated with immunoSEQ multiplex PCR, while TCRdb's copy carries only in-frame clones and drops some. This sample yields 29,000 or so clones, of which around 94% are seen a single time; approximately 6% belongs to the top ten. Material: CD8+ T cells from peripheral blood mononuclear cells, obtained before pregnancy. The receptor comes from a female donor with multiple sclerosis, enrolled in a pregnancy study. The gene calls are TRBV4-1 and TRBJ2-1; D uncertain. The CDR3: CASSQDSASRPEQFF. The CDR3, as DNA: TGCGCCAGCAGCCAAGATTCAGCGTCCCGTCCCGAGCAGTTCTTC.